The 26 T cell receptor beta chains below were found in one sample sequenced in a study of T cells in Graves' hyperthyroidism and ophthalmopathy. Amplified TCR beta CDR3 regions derived from RNA transcripts. With the HTBI primer set, the TCR CDR3 went through a first round of RT-PCR. TCRdb reprocessed the multiplex PCR reads via MiXCR and lists one record per CDR3 protein. Among around 340,000 distinct CDR3 sequences, approximately 22% were seen once, and the ten largest hold 50% to 65%. The sequenced sample was blood. The receptors shown here come from a woman between 50 and 59 years old with Graves' hyperthyroidism.

This clonotype has only one observation. This sequence may be a read error, since a much larger clone differs from it by one base. The rearrangement joins TRBV27 to TRBJ1-4; D unresolved. With 7 bases removed from V and 5 bases from J, the gap between germline ends came to 17 bases. Germline CDR1 reads MNHEY; CDR2 reads SMNVEV (reference sequence). The CDR3 runs to 15 residues. Here the CDR3 reads CASTETGTGNEKLFF. Here the CDR3 DNA reads TGTGCCAGCACTGAGACCGGTACGGGGAATGAAAAACTGTTTTTT.

This clonotype was counted a few times. The V and J genes are TRBV20-1 and TRBJ1-6, with 10 bases identical to TRBD1. V dropped 1 base and J dropped 6; count of bases not matched to a gene: 3. Germline CDR1 DFQATT, CDR2 SNEGSKA (reference sequence). The CDR3 consists of 15 residues. As DNA, the CDR3 is TGCAGTGCTAGAGGACAGGGGGCAGGTAATTCACCCCTCCACTTT. It encodes CSARGQGAGNSPLHF.

The chain employs TRBV2 and TRBJ1-1; D ambiguous. This CDR3 region has 16 residues. The germline CDR1 and CDR2 sequences are SNHLY and FYNNEI. Trimming took 2 bases from V and 0 from J, leaving 13 bases between them. The CDR3 loop reads CASSEYGPSMNTEAFF. The CDR3 nucleotides read TGTGCCAGCAGTGAATATGGACCGAGTATGAACACTGAAGCTTTCTTT.

This clonotype was counted many times. The rearrangement uses TRBV29-1 and TRBJ2-7, with 9 bases lining up with TRBD1. Trimming cost V 3 bases and J 3 bases; bases outside gene matches: 3. CDR3 size: 13 residues. CDR1 SQVTM and CDR2 ANQGSEA come from the germline V gene. The CDR3 DNA sequence: TGCAGCGTTGAGGGACAGGGTTTCTACGAGCAGTACTTC. It translates to CSVEGQGFYEQYF.

Ten or more counts support this clonotype. The CDR3 reads CASSQDSGTGHNQPQHF. CDR3 sequence (DNA): TGTGCCAGCAGCCAAGACTCCGGGACAGGACACAATCAGCCCCAGCATTTT. The chain has TRBV3-1 and TRBJ1-5; 8 bases fit TRBD1. The CDR3 spans 17 residues. The germline V gene has CDR1 LGHDT and CDR2 YNNKEL (reference sequence). The V gene end was trimmed by 0 bases and the J gene end by 3 bases; junction bases not matched to a gene: 7.

Of note for this clonotype: A single base separates this from a much larger clone, so it may be a read error. This sequence joins TRBV30 and TRBJ2-2; no clear D. The CDR3 length is 12 residues. The germline V gene encodes CDR1 GTSNPN and CDR2 SVGIG (reference sequence). V lost 5 bases to trimming and J lost 6 bases, with 10 bases between them. Written as DNA, the CDR3 is TGTGCCTGGCACTATTTGGCCGGGGAGCTGTTTTTT. Encoded protein: CAWHYLAGELFF.

The chain recombines TRBV7-9 with TRBJ2-2; the D is unclear. Germline CDR1 is SEHNR and CDR2 is FQNEAQ (reference sequence). Trimming shortened V by 5 bases and J by 6 bases, and 10 bases separated the two germline ends. The CDR3 contains 13 residues. CDR3 protein: CASSSSTSGELFF. As DNA, the CDR3 is TGTGCCAGCAGCAGCTCAACATCCGGGGAGCTGTTTTTT. Filled out from reference TRBV7-9 and TRBJ2-2, the complete variable domain reads DTGVSQNPRHKITKRGQNVTFRCDPISEHNRLYWYRQTLGQGPEFLTYFQNEAQLEKSRLLSDRFSAERPKGSFSTLEIQRTEQGDSAMYLCASSSSTSGELFFGEGSRLTVL.

The rearrangement joins TRBV7-2 to TRBJ2-5; a possible D gene is TRBD2 (6 bases). V lost 5 bases, J lost 2 bases, and 15 bases lay in between. This CDR3 spans 15 amino acids. Germline V CDR1 and CDR2: SGHTA, FQGNSA. The CDR3 is CASSEPLGGQETQYF. DNA for the CDR3: TGTGCCAGCAGCGAACCACTCGGGGGTCAAGAGACCCAGTACTTC.

This clonotype was recorded at least ten times. The gene calls are TRBV20-1 and TRBJ2-5; D may match TRBD1 or TRBD2 (7 bases each). V dropped 6 bases and J dropped 0 bases, with 14 bases sitting between them. CDR3 length equals 14 residues. The germline CDR1 and CDR2 sequences are DFQATT and SNEGSKA (reference sequence). DNA of the CDR3: TGCAGTGCGGGGAGGGGGCCGTACCAAGAGACCCAGTACTTC. This gives the protein CSAGRGPYQETQYF.

The chain is built from TRBV10-3 and TRBJ1-2; TRBD1 aligns across 7 bases. Germline-derived CDR1 and CDR2 are ENHRY and SYGVKD. The junction had 14 bases not matched to a gene; V was cut back by 6 bases and J by 7 bases. The CDR3 is 15 amino acids. CDR3 coding DNA: TGTGCCATCAGGGGGCCGGGGCAGGGGGAGCCTGGCTACACCTTC. This sequence encodes CAIRGPGQGEPGYTF.

This clonotype was picked up many times. The genes are TRBV20-1 and TRBJ2-1; maybe TRBD1 (6 bases). CDR3 length: 15 amino acids. The germline V gene has CDR1 DFQATT and CDR2 SNEGSKA (reference sequence). V gave up 4 bases and J gave up 8 bases, with 21 bases separating them. CDR3 coding DNA: TGCAGTGCTACAGGGGCGTCGGGGCTGTCGTATGAGCAGTTCTTC. This translates into CSATGASGLSYEQFF.

This clonotype was counted a few times. The chain employs TRBV2 and TRBJ1-1; D not certain. The CDR3 length is 14 residues. From germline, CDR1 is SNHLY and CDR2 FYNNEI. V was pared by 4 bases and J by 4 bases, with 13 bases between. The CDR3 nucleotides are TGTGCCAGCAGTGGCGTGAAAGTGGGCACTGAAGCTTTCTTT. It yields the protein CASSGVKVGTEAFF. The whole variable domain, remainder taken from reference TRBV2 and TRBJ1-1, is EPEVTQTPSHQVTQMGQEVILRCVPISNHLYFYWYRQILGQKVEFLVSFYNNEISEKSEIFDDQFSVERPDGSNFTLKIRSTKLEDSAMYFCASSGVKVGTEAFFGQGTRLTVV.

V and J are TRBV10-3 and TRBJ1-2; D gene ambiguous. Trimming took 4 bases from V and 8 from J, leaving 14 bases between them. The germline gives CDR1 ENHRY, CDR2 SYGVKD. This CDR3 comprises 13 residues. CDR3 residues: CAISGSNNGGYTF. CDR3 DNA: TGTGCCATCAGTGGGTCAAACAACGGCGGCTACACCTTC.

This clonotype was recorded a few times. This chain joins TRBV15 and TRBJ2-1, with TRBD2 matching over 7 bases. The CDR3 is 16 amino acids. Losses at the gene ends were 1 base for V and 7 bases for J; bases not matched to a gene: 10. Germline V lookup: CDR1 LNHNV, CDR2 YYDKDF (reference sequence). The CDR3 region has the DNA TGTGCCACCAGCAGAGGCAAGAGCGGGATCAGGAATGAGCAGTTCTTC. Amino acid sequence: CATSRGKSGIRNEQFF.

This clonotype is a singleton in its sample. A read error may account for a junction end that differs from germline. This chain uses TRBV9 with TRBJ2-7; D assignment may be TRBD1 or TRBD2 (5 bases each). The CDR3 covers 14 residues. Per the germline V gene, CDR1 is SGDLS and CDR2 is YYNGEE. The CDR3 nucleotides read TGTGCCAGCAGCGTAAGCCGGGGCCCCTACGAGCTGTACTTC. It encodes CASSVSRGPYELYF.

This chain connects TRBV11-2 to TRBJ1-2, with D perhaps matching TRBD1 (5 bases). Per the germline V gene, CDR1 is SGHAT and CDR2 is FQNNGV. Trimming took 2 bases from V and 3 from J, leaving 10 bases between them. The CDR3 length is 14 residues. CDR3 loop: CASSLIRADYGYTF. As DNA, the CDR3 is TGTGCCAGCAGCTTAATCAGGGCTGACTATGGCTACACCTTC.

Many counts were recorded for this clonotype. The chain uses TRBV5-1 and TRBJ2-3; D may be TRBD2 (6 bases). CDR1 SGHRS and CDR2 YFSETQ come from the germline V gene. Trimming took 5 bases from V and 3 from J, leaving 13 bases between them. The CDR3 consists of 14 residues. The CDR3 region has the DNA TGCGCCAGCAGAGACGGGAGAGGGACAGATACGCAGTATTTT. This sequence encodes CASRDGRGTDTQYF.

This clonotype was counted many times. V usage is TRBV29-1 and J usage is TRBJ2-7; possible D gene TRBD2, 6 bases. Germline lookup yields CDR1 SQVTM and CDR2 ANQGSEA. The CDR3 extends over 14 amino acids. Trimming took 4 bases from V and 0 from J, leaving 13 bases between them. This chain's CDR3 is CSVGVGGSSYEQYF. CDR3 bases: TGCAGCGTTGGGGTTGGGGGGAGCTCCTACGAGCAGTACTTC.

This clonotype was observed many times. The chain employs TRBV28 and TRBJ2-5; D is unclear. Germline CDR1 reads MDHEN; CDR2 reads SYDVKM. Deletions cut 7 bases from V and 7 bases from J, with 13 bases between. The CDR3 length is 12 residues. The CDR3 sequence is CASNILLGTQYF. CDR3 sequence (DNA): TGTGCCAGCAACATCCTCCTTGGGACCCAGTACTTC.

The V gene is TRBV6-5, the J gene TRBJ1-4; no reliable D call. In germline, CDR1 is MNHEY, CDR2 SVGAGI. This CDR3 is built from 14 residues. V was clipped by 0 bases and J by 8 bases, with 10 bases between them. This chain's CDR3 is CASSYSRAGEKLFF. The CDR3 nucleotides are TGTGCCAGCAGTTACTCCCGGGCTGGGGAAAAACTGTTTTTT.

The V gene is TRBV28, the J gene TRBJ2-1, with 9 nucleotides matching TRBD1. CDR1 is MDHEN and CDR2 is SYDVKM in the germline V gene. The CDR3 is 15 amino acids. J was trimmed by 8 bases and V by 6 bases; bases with no gene match: 11. The CDR3 loop is CASSLGQGLWDEQFF. In nucleotides, the CDR3 is TGTGCCAGCAGCCTAGGACAGGGGTTGTGGGATGAGCAGTTCTTC.

The V gene is TRBV11-2, the J gene TRBJ1-1; no reliable D call. The germline V gene has CDR1 SGHAT and CDR2 FQNNGV. The CDR3 is 14 residues long. The V and J ends lost 0 bases and 4 bases respectively, with 9 bases between them. The CDR3 nucleotides are TGTGCCAGCAGCTTAGAGGTATATGGCACTGAAGCTTTCTTT. It is translated as CASSLEVYGTEAFF.

The gene calls are TRBV5-4 and TRBJ1-4; D may be TRBD1 (6 bases). Germline values: CDR1 SGHNT, CDR2 YYREEE (reference sequence). The V end lost 5 bases, the J end lost 6 bases, and 14 bases lay between the germline ends. The CDR3 covers 14 residues. DNA for the CDR3: TGTGCCAGCAGGCACAGGGAGGAGGATGAAAAACTGTTTTTT. This encodes CASRHREEDEKLFF.

This clonotype has more than one count but fewer than ten. The chain is built from TRBV28 and TRBJ2-5; 10 positions match TRBD1. Germline CDR1 MDHEN, CDR2 SYDVKM. V shed 6 bases, J shed 5 bases, and the junction held 15 bases outside the gene matches. The CDR3 covers 17 residues. The CDR3 sequence is CASSRLSDRGLRETQYF. CDR3 bases: TGTGCCAGCAGCCGACTTAGCGACAGGGGGCTTCGGGAGACCCAGTACTTC.

This clonotype has ten or more counts. This sequence joins TRBV12-3 or TRBV12-4 and TRBJ2-3; D is perhaps TRBD2 (6 bases). This CDR3 has 14 amino acids. V was shortened by 9 bases and J by 5 bases, with 18 bases between the two germline ends. The CDR3 reads CASMSGGSRDTQYF. The CDR3 nucleotides are TGTGCCAGTATGTCCGGGGGTTCAAGAGATACGCAGTATTTT.

Turning to this clonotype: A single base separates this from a much larger clone, so it may be a read error. This rearrangement joins TRBV7-2 to TRBJ2-7; no reliable D call. CDR1 SGHTA and CDR2 FQGNSA come from the germline V gene. V was pared by 1 base and J by 7 bases, with 5 bases between. This CDR3 spans 11 amino acids. CDR3 sequence reads: CASSLGEEQYF. In nucleotides, the CDR3 is TGTGCCAGCAGCTTAGGCGAAGAGCAGTACTTC.